This T cell receptor (beta chain) derives from a study of T cell responses to AZD1222 COVID-19 vaccine. The protocol was immunoSEQ multiplex PCR, while the TCRdb copy is restricted to in-frame clones and leaves out a portion. The table lists 240,000 or so clones, over 90% of them singletons. This CDR3 comprises 13 residues. V lost 1 base, J lost 2 bases, and 5 bases lay in between. Germline-derived CDR1 and CDR2 are SGDLS and YYNGEE. This TCR came from an adult in good health. Material: peripheral blood, obtained on day 0 of AZD1222 vaccination. The chain joins TRBV9 to TRBJ2-3; D is uncertain. As DNA, the CDR3 is TGTGCCAGCAGCGTACTCCTCACAGATACGCAGTATTTT. It codes for CASSVLLTDTQYF.